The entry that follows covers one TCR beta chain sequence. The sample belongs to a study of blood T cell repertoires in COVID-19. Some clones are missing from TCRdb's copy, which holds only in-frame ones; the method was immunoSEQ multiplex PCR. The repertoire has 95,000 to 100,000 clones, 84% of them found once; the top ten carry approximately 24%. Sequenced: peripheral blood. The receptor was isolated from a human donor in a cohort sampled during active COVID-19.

This CDR3 reads CASIPTGGFSGNTIYF. Written as DNA, the CDR3 is TGTGCCAGTATTCCGACAGGGGGCTTCTCTGGAAACACCATATATTTT. The rearrangement uses TRBV19 and TRBJ1-3; TRBD1 aligns across 10 bases. The ends lost 7 bases at V and 0 bases at J; junction bases unmatched: 6. From germline, CDR1 is LNHDA and CDR2 SQIVND (reference sequence). This CDR3 has 16 amino acids. The whole variable domain, remainder taken from reference TRBV19 and TRBJ1-3, is DGGITQSPKYLFRKEGQNVTLSCEQNLNHDAMYWYRQDPGQGLRLIYYSQIVNDFQKGDIAEGYSVSREKKESFPLTVTSAQKNPTAFYLCASIPTGGFSGNTIYFGEGSWLTVV.